This paragraph covers one TCR beta chain sequence. The antigen is unknown. Expressed TCRB transcripts were sequenced because the entire RNA isolate underwent reverse transcription. Approximately 4 million reads was the average for naive, central memory and regulatory T cell samples. Libraries were prepared by immunoSEQ multiplex PCR; TCRdb keeps only in-frame clonotypes and omits some of them. The table lists about 300,000 clones, approximately 13% of them singletons. Germline CDR1 and CDR2: ENHRY and SYGVKD. Unmatched junction bases numbered 2, after V lost 3 bases and J lost 5 bases. This CDR3 spans 13 amino acids. This entry comes from a study of beta chain features in type 1 diabetes. Points from the study as a whole: A moderate, significant TCRB CDR3 shortening appeared in type 1 diabetes across four CD4+ subsets. Here, the possible influence of HLA type (on TCRB rearrangement) remained unresolved. High-TCR-expressing cells could be over-represented by cDNA sequencing. Naive, central memory and regulatory TCRB repertoires appeared more similar among patients than healthy donors.

The V call is TRBV10-3, the J call TRBJ2-5, with 8 bases fitting TRBD2. The sequence was obtained from a woman aged 18-29 years with type 1 diabetes. Sample: naive CD4+ T cells from blood. The CDR3 DNA follows: TGTGCCATCAGTGACGGGGGGGCGGAGACCCAGTACTTC. This gives the protein CAISDGGAETQYF.